This T cell receptor beta chain is drawn from a study of early T cells in non-severe SARS-CoV-2 infection. Overall study context: With bulk RNA from unsorted whole blood as input, sequencing yielded unpaired chains. Overall study results and limits: The study's VDJdb matching favored anti-spike CD8 responses and missed private and CD4 specificities.

Separate cDNA molecules each had unique molecular identifiers attached to them. TCRdb called the 5' RACE reads again in MiXCR, with one record for every CDR3 protein. The sample holds about 90,000 distinct CDR3 sequences, approximately 12% seen once. This clonotype was seen only a few times. Antigen specificity is unknown. V trimming: 6 bases; J trimming: 2 bases; junction bases outside the gene matches: 10. The CDR3 runs 15 residues. V usage is TRBV12-3 or TRBV12-4 and J usage is TRBJ2-7, with 7 bases that match TRBD1. This TCR came from an adult who was a healthcare worker with PCR-confirmed SARS-CoV-2 infection or an uninfected control (not recorded which). The material was whole blood, obtained at baseline. DNA of the CDR3: TGTGCCAGCAGACGAGGACAGGAGCATACCTACGAGCAGTACTTC. This translates into CASRRGQEHTYEQYF.